The next 24 T cell receptor beta chains were all read from a single sample in a study of T cells in Graves' hyperthyroidism and ophthalmopathy. RNA transcripts provided the source from which TCR beta CDR3 regions were amplified. The primer set for the first-round RT-PCR of the TCR CDR3 was HTBI. Via MiXCR, TCRdb re-called the multiplex PCR reads, giving one row per CDR3 protein. Of approximately 350,000 distinct CDR3 sequences listed, 12% to 15% are singletons. The material sequenced was blood. Receptor source: an older woman with Graves' ophthalmopathy.

Ten or more counts support this clonotype. The chain's CDR3 is CASSPKTGQTEAFF. The CDR3 DNA is TGTGCCAGCAGTCCCAAGACAGGGCAAACTGAAGCTTTCTTT. The chain links TRBV27 to TRBJ1-1, with TRBD1 matching over 7 bases. Germline V lookup: CDR1 MNHEY, CDR2 SMNVEV (reference sequence). CDR3 length: 14 residues. The ends lost 5 bases at V and 5 bases at J; junction bases unmatched: 8.

This clonotype came up many times. The chain combines TRBV7-9 with TRBJ2-5, with TRBD1 matching over 8 bases. The germline CDR1 and CDR2 sequences are SEHNR and FQNEAQ (reference sequence). Trimming at V came to 5 bases and at J to 5 bases, leaving 4 bases not matched to a gene. The CDR3 has 13 residues. The CDR3 spells CASSQQGAETQYF. As DNA, the CDR3 is TGTGCCAGCAGCCAGCAGGGGGCTGAGACCCAGTACTTC.

This clonotype appeared many times. This chain uses TRBV2 with TRBJ2-5, with 9 nucleotides matching TRBD2. The germline CDR1 and CDR2 sequences are SNHLY and FYNNEI. This CDR3 has 14 amino acids. Germline trimming cut 7 bases from V and 5 bases from J; bases unmatched to any gene: 8. As DNA, the CDR3 is TGTGCCAGCACTCAAGCGGGGGGCCGCGAGACCCAGTACTTC. Its protein product is CASTQAGGRETQYF. The complete variable domain, with remaining parts taken from reference TRBV2 and TRBJ2-5, reads EPEVTQTPSHQVTQMGQEVILRCVPISNHLYFYWYRQILGQKVEFLVSFYNNEISEKSEIFDDQFSVERPDGSNFTLKIRSTKLEDSAMYFCASTQAGGRETQYFGPGTRLLVL.

With respect to this clonotype: A much larger clone differs from this one at a single base, so this may be a read error. The chain carries TRBV2 and TRBJ2-7, with D maybe TRBD1 (5 bases). Trimming pared 6 bases from V and 3 bases from J, leaving 18 bases between. The CDR3 runs to 15 residues. Per germline, CDR1 SNHLY and CDR2 FYNNEI. This CDR3 is CASRSHRAGHYEQYF. CDR3 sequence (DNA): TGTGCCAGCAGGTCGCATCGGGCAGGGCACTACGAGCAGTACTTC.

This clonotype has a count of ten or more. The chain has TRBV3-1 and TRBJ2-7, with D maybe TRBD2 (5 bases). The CDR3 runs 14 residues. V was trimmed by 4 bases and J by 4 bases, leaving 14 bases between them. Per germline, CDR1 LGHDT and CDR2 YNNKEL (reference sequence). CDR3 sequence reads: CASSPSRRLYEQYF. DNA for the CDR3: TGTGCCAGCAGCCCCTCGAGGAGGCTGTACGAGCAGTACTTC.

This clonotype came up many times. This chain joins TRBV5-1 and TRBJ2-7; tentative D call: TRBD1 (5 bases). Per the germline V gene, CDR1 is SGHRS and CDR2 is YFSETQ. Trimming removed 0 bases from V and 0 bases from J, with 7 bases in between. This CDR3 spans 14 amino acids. The CDR3 reads CASSLDRSSYEQYF. The CDR3 DNA is TGCGCCAGCAGCTTGGACAGGAGCTCCTACGAGCAGTACTTC.

V is TRBV20-1 and J is TRBJ1-2; TRBD1 might be the D (6 bases). The CDR3 has 14 residues. V was pared by 5 bases and J by 4 bases, with 17 bases between. The V gene's germline CDR1 is DFQATT and CDR2 SNEGSKA (reference sequence). Here the CDR3 reads CSADHGQTLYGYTF. The CDR3, as DNA: TGCAGTGCTGACCACGGACAGACCCTCTATGGCTACACCTTC.

This clonotype was detected a few times. The V and J genes are TRBV18 and TRBJ1-1; no clear D. This CDR3 is built from 14 residues. V lost 0 bases and J 1 base, leaving 6 bases between the germline ends. CDR1 and CDR2 from the germline V gene are KGHSH and LQKENI. The CDR3 spells CASSPPGRNTEAFF. The DNA of the CDR3 is TGTGCCAGCTCACCACCGGGCAGGAACACTGAAGCTTTCTTT.

This clonotype was observed at least ten times. The CDR3 coding sequence is TGCGCCAGCAGAGGGACTCTCTCCTACAATGAGCAGTTCTTC. Protein: CASRGTLSYNEQFF. The rearrangement joins TRBV5-1 to TRBJ2-1; maybe TRBD2 (6 bases). V gave up 5 bases and J gave up 0 bases, with 9 bases separating them. CDR1 SGHRS and CDR2 YFSETQ come from the germline V gene. The CDR3 consists of 14 residues.

This clonotype was counted many times. The chain has TRBV7-9 and TRBJ2-7, with D perhaps given as TRBD1 or TRBD2 (5 bases each). V was pared by 5 bases and J by 3 bases, with 20 bases between. Looked up from germline, CDR1 is SEHNR and CDR2 is FQNEAQ (reference sequence). The CDR3 covers 16 residues. CDR3 in amino acids: CASSHAPLEGHYEQYF. Written as DNA, the CDR3 is TGTGCCAGCAGCCACGCACCCCTTGAGGGGCACTACGAGCAGTACTTC.

The V call is TRBV19, the J call TRBJ1-5; D remains unclear. CDR1 is LNHDA, CDR2 SQIVND, per germline (reference sequence). This CDR3 region has 15 residues. Trimming left V 0 bases short and J 6 bases short, with 12 bases between. The CDR3 sequence is CASSIEAALAQPQHF. The CDR3 region has the DNA TGTGCCAGTAGTATAGAAGCCGCCCTTGCTCAGCCCCAGCATTTT. The full variable domain, completed using reference TRBV19 and TRBJ1-5, is DGGITQSPKYLFRKEGQNVTLSCEQNLNHDAMYWYRQDPGQGLRLIYYSQIVNDFQKGDIAEGYSVSREKKESFPLTVTSAQKNPTAFYLCASSIEAALAQPQHFGDGTRLSIL.

This clonotype was counted only a few times. The chain recombines TRBV29-1 with TRBJ2-7, with 10 bases that match TRBD2. CDR3 size: 12 residues. Germline lookup yields CDR1 SQVTM and CDR2 ANQGSEA. The CDR3 region has the DNA TGCAGTGCAGCGGGAGGGCCCCACGAGCAGTACTTC. Residues: CSAAGGPHEQYF.

This clonotype was seen a single time. This may be a read error: a much more frequent sequence differs by one nucleotide. The gene calls are TRBV27 and TRBJ1-4; 8 nucleotides line up with TRBD1. This CDR3 has 16 amino acids. CDR1 and CDR2 from the germline V gene are MNHEY and SMNVEV (reference sequence). V lost 5 bases and J lost 8; bases outside the gene matches: 13. CDR3 sequence reads: CASSIGQGGLVEKLFF. The CDR3 nucleotides read TGTGCCAGCAGTATCGGACAGGGTGGGCTTGTGGAAAAACTGTTTTTT.

The sample holds many counts of this clonotype. The genes are TRBV28 and TRBJ2-3, with D hard to call. Germline CDR1 MDHEN, CDR2 SYDVKM. CDR3 size: 12 residues. The V end was cut by 5 bases, the J end by 2 bases, with 5 bases between. CDR3 in DNA: TGTGCCAGCAGTACCCTCACAGATACGCAGTATTTT. Protein: CASSTLTDTQYF.

This clonotype was seen repeatedly, ten times or more. As DNA, the CDR3 is TGTGCCAGCAGTGGGACTAGCGGGACCGGGGAGCTGTTTTTT. Translating gives CASSGTSGTGELFF. This sequence joins TRBV12-3 or TRBV12-4 and TRBJ2-2, with TRBD2 identical over 12 bases. CDR3 length: 14 amino acids. Losses at the gene ends were 5 bases for V and 5 bases for J; bases not matched to a gene: 0.

Many counts were recorded for this clonotype. The chain has TRBV29-1 and TRBJ2-7, with D tentatively TRBD1 or TRBD2 (7 bases each). Trimming took 0 bases from V and 9 from J, leaving 21 bases between them. Germline V gene lookup returns CDR1 SQVTM and CDR2 ANQGSEA. The CDR3 has 15 amino acids. Here the CDR3 DNA reads TGCAGCGTTGAAGATCCAGAGGGGGCAGCGGGAAGGCAGTACTTC. Amino acids: CSVEDPEGAAGRQYF.

This clonotype was observed many times. The chain is built from TRBV27 and TRBJ1-2, with D uncertain. Germline V gives CDR1 MNHEY, CDR2 SMNVEV (reference sequence). The germline V and J ends were trimmed by 2 bases and 7 bases, with 11 bases remaining between them. This CDR3 has 13 residues. The CDR3 is CASSLEGAGGYTF. In DNA, the CDR3 is TGTGCCAGCAGTTTAGAGGGCGCGGGTGGCTACACCTTC.

This clonotype was seen at least ten times. This chain links TRBV20-1 with TRBJ2-1; the match to TRBD1 covers 7 bases. V gave up 3 bases and J gave up 2 bases; unmatched junction bases: 13. The V gene's germline CDR1 is DFQATT and CDR2 SNEGSKA (reference sequence). CDR3 length: 17 residues. The CDR3 DNA reads as TGCAGTGCTAGGGGGCTAAGGCAGGGGGAACCCTACAATGAGCAGTTCTTC. It specifies CSARGLRQGEPYNEQFF.

The rearrangement links TRBV4-2 to TRBJ1-1; 8 bases are a match to TRBD1. Unmatched junction bases numbered 5, after V lost 4 bases and J lost 4 bases. This CDR3 is 14 amino acids long. Germline lookup yields CDR1 LGHNA and CDR2 YNFKEQ. The CDR3 DNA is TGTGCCAGCAGCCCGACAGGGGTTCGCACTGAAGCTTTCTTT. It specifies CASSPTGVRTEAFF.

In this sample, this clonotype turned up many times. The V call is TRBV5-1, the J call TRBJ2-3, with TRBD2 identical over 10 bases. V trimming: 0 bases; J trimming: 9 bases; junction bases outside the gene matches: 7. The CDR3 covers 15 residues. The germline V gene encodes CDR1 SGHRS and CDR2 YFSETQ. The CDR3 DNA follows: TGCGCCAGCAGCTTGGGGCTAGCGGGGGCGCAGACGCAGTATTTT. Amino acid sequence: CASSLGLAGAQTQYF.

This clonotype was recorded at least ten times. The rearrangement joins TRBV6-1 to TRBJ1-5; TRBD1 agrees at 7 bases. Per germline, CDR1 MNHNS and CDR2 SASEGT. The CDR3 totals 14 residues. J gave up 5 bases and V 4 bases, and 5 bases lay outside the gene matches. Here the CDR3 reads CASSGQGFDQPQHF. The DNA for the CDR3 is TGTGCCAGCAGTGGACAGGGCTTCGATCAGCCCCAGCATTTT.

The gene calls are TRBV28 and TRBJ2-3; D not certain. The CDR3 totals 15 residues. CDR1 and CDR2 (germline): MDHEN, SYDVKM. V was clipped by 6 bases and J by 4 bases, with 17 bases between them. CDR3 in amino acids: CASRRTLPVADTQYF. For the CDR3, the DNA is TGTGCCAGCAGAAGAACCTTGCCGGTCGCAGATACGCAGTATTTT.

This clonotype was recorded a few times. The chain links TRBV28 to TRBJ2-5; no reliable D call. V gave up 3 bases and J gave up 0 bases, with 8 bases separating them. Germline V lookup: CDR1 MDHEN, CDR2 SYDVKM. The CDR3 covers 14 residues. The CDR3 coding sequence is TGTGCCAGCAGTTTCACACGGTACCAAGAGACCCAGTACTTC. Translated: CASSFTRYQETQYF.

This clonotype was found a few times. The chain has TRBV20-1 and TRBJ2-3; the D gene is possibly TRBD1 (6 bases). Germline CDR1 reads DFQATT; CDR2 reads SNEGSKA (reference sequence). The CDR3 sequence is 14 residues long. DNA for the CDR3: TGCAGCCACGAAGGGGGTCGGGACACAGATACGCAGTATTTT. Translation gives CSHEGGRDTDTQYF.